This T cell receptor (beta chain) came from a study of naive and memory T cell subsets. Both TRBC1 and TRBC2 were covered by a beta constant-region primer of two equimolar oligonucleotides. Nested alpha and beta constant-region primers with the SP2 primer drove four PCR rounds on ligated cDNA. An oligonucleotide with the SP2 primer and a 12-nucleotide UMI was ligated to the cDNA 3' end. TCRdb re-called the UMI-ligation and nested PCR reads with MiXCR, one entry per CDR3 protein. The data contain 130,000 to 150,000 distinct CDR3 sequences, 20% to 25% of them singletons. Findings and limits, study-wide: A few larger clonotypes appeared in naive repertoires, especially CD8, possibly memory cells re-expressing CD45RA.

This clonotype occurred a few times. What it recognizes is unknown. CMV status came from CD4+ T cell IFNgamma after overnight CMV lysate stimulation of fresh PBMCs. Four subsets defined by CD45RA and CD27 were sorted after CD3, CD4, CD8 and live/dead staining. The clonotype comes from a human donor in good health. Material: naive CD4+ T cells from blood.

The DNA for the CDR3 is TGCGCCAGCCGAATGCGGGGGCTCTCCTACGAGCAGTACTTC. Protein: CASRMRGLSYEQYF. The chain combines TRBV23-1 with TRBJ2-7, with D possibly matching TRBD2 (7 bases). TRBV23-1 is noted as an ORF with a role that remains uncertain. The CDR3 extends over 14 amino acids. Trimming pared 8 bases from V and 0 bases from J, leaving 14 bases between.